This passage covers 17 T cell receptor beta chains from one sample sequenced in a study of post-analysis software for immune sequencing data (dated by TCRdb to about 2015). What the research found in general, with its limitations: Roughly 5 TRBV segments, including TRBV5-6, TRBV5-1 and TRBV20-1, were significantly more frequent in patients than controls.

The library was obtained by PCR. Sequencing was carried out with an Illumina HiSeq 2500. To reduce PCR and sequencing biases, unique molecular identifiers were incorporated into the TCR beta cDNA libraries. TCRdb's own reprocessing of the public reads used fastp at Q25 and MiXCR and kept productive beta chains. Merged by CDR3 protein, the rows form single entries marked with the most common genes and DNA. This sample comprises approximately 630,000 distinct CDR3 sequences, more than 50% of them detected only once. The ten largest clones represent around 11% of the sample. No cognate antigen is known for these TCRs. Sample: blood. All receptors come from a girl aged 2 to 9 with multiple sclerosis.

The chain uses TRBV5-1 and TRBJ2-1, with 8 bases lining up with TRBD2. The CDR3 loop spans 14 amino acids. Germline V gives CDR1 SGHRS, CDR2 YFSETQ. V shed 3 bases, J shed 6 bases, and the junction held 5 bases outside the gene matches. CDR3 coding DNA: TGCGCCAGCAGCTCTGGACTAGCTTCCAATGAGCAGTTCTTC. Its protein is CASSSGLASNEQFF.

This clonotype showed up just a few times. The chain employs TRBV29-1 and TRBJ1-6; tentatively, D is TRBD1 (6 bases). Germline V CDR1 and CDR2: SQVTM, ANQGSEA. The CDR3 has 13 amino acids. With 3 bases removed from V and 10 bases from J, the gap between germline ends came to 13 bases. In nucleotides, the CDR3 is TGCAGCGTTGAGGAACAGGGAGGATCACCCCTCCACTTT. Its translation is CSVEEQGGSPLHF. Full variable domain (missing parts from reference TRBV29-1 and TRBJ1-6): SAVISQKPSRDICQRGTSLTIQCQVDSQVTMMFWYRQQPGQSLTLIATANQGSEATYESGFVIDKFPISRPNLTFSTLTVSNMSPEDSSIYLCSVEEQGGSPLHFGNGTRLTVT.

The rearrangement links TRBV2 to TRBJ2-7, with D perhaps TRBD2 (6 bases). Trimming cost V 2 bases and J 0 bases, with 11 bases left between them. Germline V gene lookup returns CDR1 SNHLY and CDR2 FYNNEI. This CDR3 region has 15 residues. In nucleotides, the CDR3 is TGTGCCAGCAGTGAAAGGGGACTGAGCTCCTACGAGCAGTACTTC. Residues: CASSERGLSSYEQYF. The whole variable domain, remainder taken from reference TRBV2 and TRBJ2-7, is EPEVTQTPSHQVTQMGQEVILRCVPISNHLYFYWYRQILGQKVEFLVSFYNNEISEKSEIFDDQFSVERPDGSNFTLKIRSTKLEDSAMYFCASSERGLSSYEQYFGPGTRLTVT.

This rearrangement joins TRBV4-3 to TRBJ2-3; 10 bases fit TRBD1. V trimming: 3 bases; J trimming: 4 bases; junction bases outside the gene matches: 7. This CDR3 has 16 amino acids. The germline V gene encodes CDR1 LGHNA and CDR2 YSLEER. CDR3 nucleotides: TGCGCCAGCAGCCACCCGACAGGGGGCATTTCAGATACGCAGTATTTT. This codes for CASSHPTGGISDTQYF.

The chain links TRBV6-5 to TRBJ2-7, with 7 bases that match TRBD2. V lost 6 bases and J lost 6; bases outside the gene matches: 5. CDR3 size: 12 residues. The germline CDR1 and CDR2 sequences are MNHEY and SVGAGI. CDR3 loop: CASSPGEGEQYF. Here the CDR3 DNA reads TGTGCCAGCAGCCCGGGGGAGGGCGAGCAGTACTTC.

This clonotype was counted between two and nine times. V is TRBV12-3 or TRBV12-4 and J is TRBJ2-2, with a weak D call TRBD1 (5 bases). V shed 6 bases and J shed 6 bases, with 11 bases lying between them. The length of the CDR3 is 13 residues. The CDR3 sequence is CASRFGHAGELFF. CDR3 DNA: TGTGCCAGCAGATTCGGACACGCCGGGGAGCTGTTTTTT.

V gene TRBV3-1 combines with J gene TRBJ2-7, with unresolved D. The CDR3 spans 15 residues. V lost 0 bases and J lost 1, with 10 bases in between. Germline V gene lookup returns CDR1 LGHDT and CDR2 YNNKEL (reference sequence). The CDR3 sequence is CASSQDFLSSYEQYF. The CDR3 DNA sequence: TGTGCCAGCAGCCAAGATTTCCTTTCTTCCTACGAGCAGTACTTC.

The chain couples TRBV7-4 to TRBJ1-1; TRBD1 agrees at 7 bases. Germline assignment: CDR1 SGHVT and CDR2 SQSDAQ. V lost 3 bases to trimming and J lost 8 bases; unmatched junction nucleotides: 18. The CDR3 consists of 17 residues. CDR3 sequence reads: CASSFRIVGQALLEAFF. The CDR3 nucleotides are TGTGCCAGCAGCTTCCGAATAGTAGGACAGGCGCTACTCGAAGCTTTCTTT.

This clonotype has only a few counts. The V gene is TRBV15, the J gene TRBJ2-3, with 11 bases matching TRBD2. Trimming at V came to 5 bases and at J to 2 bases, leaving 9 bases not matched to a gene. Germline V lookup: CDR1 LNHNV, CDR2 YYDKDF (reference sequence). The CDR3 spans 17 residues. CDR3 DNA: TGTGCCACCAGCGCGTCCCGTAGCGGGGGGGCCACAGATACGCAGTATTTT. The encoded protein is CATSASRSGGATDTQYF. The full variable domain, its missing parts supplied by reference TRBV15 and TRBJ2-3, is DAMVIQNPRYQVTQFGKPVTLSCSQTLNHNVMYWYQQKSSQAPKLLFHYYDKDFNNEADTPDNFQSRRPNTSFCFLDIRSPGLGDTAMYLCATSASRSGGATDTQYFGPGTRLTVL.

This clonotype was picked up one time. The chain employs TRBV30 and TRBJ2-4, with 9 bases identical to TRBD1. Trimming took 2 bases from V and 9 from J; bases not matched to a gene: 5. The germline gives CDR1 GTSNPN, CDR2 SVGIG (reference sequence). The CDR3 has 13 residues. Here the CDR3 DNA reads TGTGCCTGGAGTCCGGGACAGGGTAGCATTCAGTACTTC. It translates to CAWSPGQGSIQYF.

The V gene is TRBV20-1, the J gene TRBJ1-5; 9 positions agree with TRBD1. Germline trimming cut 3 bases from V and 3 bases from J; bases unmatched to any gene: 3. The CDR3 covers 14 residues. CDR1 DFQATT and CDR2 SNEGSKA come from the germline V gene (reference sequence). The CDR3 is CSASGTGPNQPQHF. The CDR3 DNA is TGCAGTGCTAGCGGGACAGGGCCCAATCAGCCCCAGCATTTT.

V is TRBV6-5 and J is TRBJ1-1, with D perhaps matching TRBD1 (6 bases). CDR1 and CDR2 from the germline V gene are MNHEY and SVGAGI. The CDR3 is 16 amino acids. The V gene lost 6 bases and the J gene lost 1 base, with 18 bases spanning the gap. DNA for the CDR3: TGTGCCAGCAGCCCCTCAGTTGGACAGACGAACACTGAAGCTTTCTTT. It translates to CASSPSVGQTNTEAFF.

CDR3 region: CASSEGPRNHNEQFF. The DNA of the CDR3 is TGTGCCAGCAGTGAAGGTCCCAGGAATCACAATGAGCAGTTCTTC. The genes are TRBV6-1 and TRBJ2-1; D is uncertain. The germline gives CDR1 MNHNS, CDR2 SASEGT. The CDR3 spans 15 residues. Trimming left V 1 base short and J 5 bases short, with 12 bases between.

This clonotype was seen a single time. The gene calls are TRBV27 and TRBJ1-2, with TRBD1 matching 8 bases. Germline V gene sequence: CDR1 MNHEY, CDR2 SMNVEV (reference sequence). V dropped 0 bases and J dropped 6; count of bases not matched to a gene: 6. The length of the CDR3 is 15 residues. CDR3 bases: TGTGCCAGCAGTTTATCGATGTCAGGGGGCGATGGCTACACCTTC. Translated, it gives CASSLSMSGGDGYTF.

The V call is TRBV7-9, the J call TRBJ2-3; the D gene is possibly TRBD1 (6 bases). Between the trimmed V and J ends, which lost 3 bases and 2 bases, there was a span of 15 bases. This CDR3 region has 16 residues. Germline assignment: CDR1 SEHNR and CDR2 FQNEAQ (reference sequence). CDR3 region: CASSFEGDRPTDTQYF. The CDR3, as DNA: TGTGCCAGCAGCTTCGAGGGGGACCGACCCACAGATACGCAGTATTTT.

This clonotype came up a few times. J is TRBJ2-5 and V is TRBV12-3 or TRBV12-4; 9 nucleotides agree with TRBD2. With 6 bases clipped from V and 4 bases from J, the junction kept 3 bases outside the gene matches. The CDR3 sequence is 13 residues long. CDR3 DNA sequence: TGTGCCAGCAGCCCGACTAGCGGAGAGACCCAGTACTTC. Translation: CASSPTSGETQYF.

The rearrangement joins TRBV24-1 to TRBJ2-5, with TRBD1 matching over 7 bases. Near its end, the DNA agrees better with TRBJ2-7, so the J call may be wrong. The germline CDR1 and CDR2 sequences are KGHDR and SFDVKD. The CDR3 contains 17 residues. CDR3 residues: CATSESQGVIPYYEQYF. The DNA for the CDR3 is TGTGCCACCAGTGAGTCCCAGGGGGTGATCCCCTACTACGAGCAGTACTTC.